Presented here are 11 T cell receptor beta chains from one specimen sequenced in a study of T cell responses to AZD1222 COVID-19 vaccine (dated by TCRdb to the early 2020s). The library relied on the immunoSEQ multiplex PCR assay. Sourced from immuneACCESS, this table was stored by TCRdb with only in-frame sequences that have V and J called. A share of the clones is absent; for the studies checked, an unresolved V gene accounts for under half, and the remainder has no known explanation. A total of some 99,000 clones appear in this sample, approximately 88% of them only once. Of the sample, about 13% is held by the ten largest clones. The meaning of the sample's time point label: baseline before first vaccination. The sample's treatment or condition label, decoded: meningococcal conjugate vaccine given as trial control. The sequencing used peripheral blood, collected on day 0 of MenACWY control vaccination. Receptors originate from an adult in good health.

This clone was detected once. The J gene is TRBJ1-2, the V gene TRBV7-9, with D perhaps TRBD1 (6 bases). The CDR3 has 13 residues. V was cut by 6 bases and J by 5 bases, with 13 bases left in between. CDR1 SEHNR and CDR2 FQNEAQ come from the germline V gene (reference sequence). The CDR3 bases are TGTGCCAGCAGTTCGGGAGGGGGATATGGCTACACCTTC. The encoded protein is CASSSGGGYGYTF.

This chain joins TRBV7-6 and TRBJ2-1, with TRBD2 matching over 7 bases. The CDR3 is made up of 15 amino acids. V shed 6 bases and J 5 bases; nucleotides not matched to a gene: 10. CDR1 and CDR2 (germline): SGHVS, FNYEAQ. CDR3 sequence (DNA): TGTGCCAGCAGTTCTAGCGGACACGGAAACAATGAGCAGTTCTTC. Its translation: CASSSSGHGNNEQFF.

The chain joins TRBV6-2 or TRBV6-3 to TRBJ1-2; D unclear. The CDR3 has 13 residues. With 5 bases removed from V and 6 bases from J, the gap between germline ends came to 13 bases. CDR1 MNHEY and CDR2 SVGEGT come from the germline V gene. The CDR3 reads CASSLRISHGYTF. CDR3 in DNA: TGTGCCAGCAGTCTTAGGATCTCTCATGGCTACACCTTC.

The chain employs TRBV27 and TRBJ1-2, with D unresolved. The CDR3 has 13 residues. Looked up from germline, CDR1 is MNHEY and CDR2 is SMNVEV (reference sequence). V shed 3 bases and J shed 2 bases, with 7 bases lying between them. The CDR3 nucleotides read TGTGCCAGCAGTTTCGGGCGCAACTATGGCTACACCTTC. Its protein product is CASSFGRNYGYTF.

The chain combines TRBV4-3 with TRBJ2-2; the D is unclear. Germline V gives CDR1 LGHNA, CDR2 YSLEER. The CDR3 runs 15 residues. Trimming left V 1 base short and J 4 bases short, with 10 bases between. The CDR3, as DNA: TGCGCCAGCAGCCAAGGAGTACTGGCCACCGGGGAGCTGTTTTTT. This gives the protein CASSQGVLATGELFF.

This chain uses TRBV11-2 with TRBJ2-3; 9 bases are shared with TRBD2. CDR3 size: 18 residues. V shed 3 bases, J shed 3 bases, and the junction held 13 bases outside the gene matches. From germline, CDR1 is SGHAT and CDR2 FQNNGV. CDR3 DNA: TGTGCCAGCAGCTTGTTCGGCGGGGGGGCGACTTGGACAGATACGCAGTATTTT. Translated: CASSLFGGGATWTDTQYF. Supplemented by reference TRBV11-2 and TRBJ2-3, the full variable domain reads EAGVAQSPRYKIIEKRQSVAFWCNPISGHATLYWYQQILGQGPKLLIQFQNNGVVDDSQLPKDRFSAERLKGVDSTLKIQPAKLEDSAVYLCASSLFGGGATWTDTQYFGPGTRLTVL.

The chain employs TRBV4-1 and TRBJ2-6; 8 bases align to TRBD2. CDR3 length: 16 amino acids. V was pared by 8 bases and J by 1 base, with 7 bases of the junction left unmatched. Germline V gene lookup returns CDR1 MGHRA and CDR2 YSYEKL. The CDR3 DNA sequence: TGCGCCAGCCGCCCCCCGGGGGGGTCTGGGGCCAACGTCCTGACTTTC. Its protein is CASRPPGGSGANVLTF.

The chain employs TRBV5-6 and TRBJ2-7, with D perhaps matching TRBD2 (6 bases). This CDR3 has 13 amino acids. Looked up from germline, CDR1 is SGHDT and CDR2 is YYEEEE. The V end lost 0 bases, the J end lost 11 bases, and 15 bases lay between the germline ends. CDR3 residues: CASSLAPGWEEYF. The CDR3, as DNA: TGTGCCAGCAGCTTGGCCCCTGGTTGGGAGGAGTACTTC.

The rearrangement links TRBV4-2 to TRBJ2-3; 10 bases fit TRBD1. V dropped 4 bases and J dropped 6; count of bases not matched to a gene: 4. Germline loops: CDR1 LGHNA, CDR2 YNFKEQ. The length of the CDR3 is 14 residues. The CDR3 region is CASSRQGATDTQYF. The CDR3 DNA follows: TGTGCCAGCAGCCGACAGGGGGCGACGGATACGCAGTATTTT.

V and J are TRBV7-3 and TRBJ2-1, with a weak D call TRBD2 (5 bases). CDR1 and CDR2 from the germline V gene are SGHTA and FQGTGA. V lost 1 base and J lost 1, with 5 bases in between. This CDR3 contains 14 residues. CDR3: CASSLSGSYNEQFF. CDR3 bases: TGTGCCAGCAGCTTAAGCGGGTCCTACAATGAGCAGTTCTTC.

The chain recombines TRBV7-9 with TRBJ1-2; 8 nucleotides align to TRBD1. The germline V gene has CDR1 SEHNR and CDR2 FQNEAQ (reference sequence). J gave up 7 bases and V 1 base, and 5 bases lay outside the gene matches. The CDR3 covers 14 residues. This chain's CDR3 is CASSLDAGGSGYTF. The DNA for the CDR3 is TGTGCCAGCAGCTTAGATGCAGGGGGCAGTGGCTACACCTTC.